These 23 T cell receptor beta chains originate from one sample sequenced in a study of T cells expressing NK-cell markers. TCRdb derives one entry per CDR3 protein from the 5' RACE reads, leaving out DNA. Its clone listing holds about 260,000 distinct CDR3 sequences. The sample taken for sequencing was blood T cells: a sorted CD56 or NKG2C T cell subset, CD4+ or CD8+ T cells, or bulk PBMC T cells (not recorded which). The receptors stem from a woman aged 18-70 years in good health.

The chain uses TRBV5-1 and TRBJ2-1; the TCRdb call, TRBD1, lacks DNA for checking. The CDR3 spans 17 residues. Germline CDR1 and CDR2: SGHRS and YFSETQ. CDR3 residues: CASSLLGAREFYNEQFF.

This chain uses TRBV29-1 with TRBJ1-1; TCRdb's assignment of TRBD1 cannot be checked, as there is no DNA. Germline CDR1 and CDR2: SQVTM and ANQGSEA. There are 13 residues in the CDR3. CDR3 sequence reads: CSVEDRGFTEAFF.

The gene calls are TRBV29-1 and TRBJ2-1; TCRdb lists TRBD1, though no DNA is available to test this call. Germline V lookup: CDR1 SQVTM, CDR2 ANQGSEA. The CDR3 contains 14 residues. CDR3 sequence: CSVARTGGYNEQFF.

The chain recombines TRBV5-1 with TRBJ2-2. The CDR3 loop spans 14 amino acids. Germline V CDR1 and CDR2: SGHRS, YFSETQ. The CDR3 protein is CASSLGQLTGELFF.

The CDR3 protein is CSVITDIPYNEQFF. V and J are TRBV29-1 and TRBJ2-1; the D call of TRBD1 rests on TCRdb alone, since no DNA is present to check it. The CDR3 has 14 amino acids. CDR1 and CDR2 from the germline V gene are SQVTM and ANQGSEA.

The rearrangement links TRBV12-3 or TRBV12-4 to TRBJ1-1. CDR3 size: 13 residues. The CDR3 sequence: CASSPRLAITGLF.

The chain joins TRBV7-9 to TRBJ2-2; TCRdb's D call, TRBD1, is unchecked because there is no DNA. Germline values: CDR1 SEHNR, CDR2 FQNEAQ (reference sequence). CDR3 length: 17 amino acids. The CDR3 sequence: CASSLYRLREKTGELFF.

The rearrangement uses TRBV20-1 and TRBJ2-1; with no DNA, the TCRdb D assignment of TRBD2 cannot be verified. CDR1 DFQATT and CDR2 SNEGSKA come from the germline V gene (reference sequence). The CDR3 covers 15 residues. CDR3 in amino acids: CSAQGVLGEEGEQFF.

The chain recombines TRBV7-2 with TRBJ1-6; TCRdb designates TRBD1, a call that cannot be tested without DNA. This CDR3 region has 16 residues. The germline V gene encodes CDR1 SGHTA and CDR2 FQGNSA. Here the CDR3 reads CASSPQAGGYNSPLHF.

The J gene is TRBJ2-7, the V gene TRBV6-1; no DNA is available, so the TRBD2 call from TCRdb remains unchecked. This CDR3 is built from 17 residues. Germline CDR1 is MNHNS and CDR2 is SASEGT. The CDR3 sequence is CASSPHVRREGSYEQYF.

This sequence joins TRBV11-1 and TRBJ2-1; TCRdb designates TRBD2, a call that cannot be tested without DNA. Germline V gene lookup returns CDR1 SGHAT and CDR2 FQDESV (reference sequence). The CDR3 is 18 amino acids. CDR3 residues: CASSLGNLAGGHYNEQFF. The variable domain in full, with the rest retrieved from reference TRBV11-1 and TRBJ2-1, is EAEVAQSPRYKITEKSQAVAFWCDPISGHATLYWYRQILGQGPELLVQFQDESVVDDSQLPKDRFSAERLKGVDSTLKIQPAELGDSAMYLCASSLGNLAGGHYNEQFFGPGTRLTVL.

The genes are TRBV18 and TRBJ1-1; TCRdb reports TRBD1, a call that lacks DNA to check it against. This CDR3 has 16 amino acids. Germline loops: CDR1 KGHSH, CDR2 LQKENI. The CDR3 here is CASSPGPTRENTEAFF.

The V call is TRBV5-6, the J call TRBJ2-2; TCRdb names TRBD2, which stays unverified in the absence of DNA. The CDR3 totals 18 residues. CDR1 is SGHDT and CDR2 is YYEEEE in the germline V gene. CDR3 sequence: CASSLDFQAGTYTGELFF.

V usage is TRBV23-1 and J usage is TRBJ2-2; as DNA is missing, the TRBD1 call by TCRdb cannot be tested. TRBV23-1 belongs to the ORF category, with a function that is uncertain. The CDR3 has 15 amino acids. CDR3 sequence: CASIPGPRMSGELFF.

The rearrangement uses TRBV20-1 and TRBJ2-1; TCRdb proposes TRBD1, but this gene call is untestable without DNA. CDR3 length equals 14 residues. The germline V gene has CDR1 DFQATT and CDR2 SNEGSKA (reference sequence). CDR3 residues: CSARNRATSNEQFF.

This CDR3 reads CASSEYGSGNTIYF. The chain has TRBV25-1 and TRBJ1-3. Germline-derived CDR1 and CDR2 are MGHDK and SYGVNS. CDR3 length: 14 amino acids.

This chain connects TRBV15 to TRBJ2-2; TCRdb names TRBD2, which stays unverified in the absence of DNA. CDR1 is LNHNV and CDR2 is YYDKDF in the germline V gene (reference sequence). The CDR3 contains 13 residues. The CDR3 spells CATSRGLNGELFF.

The rearrangement joins TRBV6-5 to TRBJ2-1. The CDR3 runs to 14 residues. Per the germline V gene, CDR1 is MNHEY and CDR2 is SVGAGI. This CDR3 reads CASSYRLNYNEQFF.

The V call is TRBV7-3, the J call TRBJ2-3; TCRdb selects TRBD2, and the lack of DNA leaves this call unchecked. The length of the CDR3 is 14 residues. Germline assignment: CDR1 SGHTA and CDR2 FQGTGA. This CDR3 reads CASSLTRTSDTQYF.

The V gene is TRBV20-1, the J gene TRBJ1-1. The CDR3 sequence is 12 residues long. Germline CDR1 and CDR2: DFQATT and SNEGSKA (reference sequence). CDR3 region: CSARLWAGEAFF.

V usage is TRBV4-1 and J usage is TRBJ2-1; as DNA is missing, the TRBD2 call by TCRdb cannot be tested. This CDR3 has 21 amino acids. Germline V gives CDR1 MGHRA, CDR2 YSYEKL. CDR3 loop: CASSQRAPGLAGDSSYNEQFF.

V is TRBV25-1 and J is TRBJ2-1; as DNA is missing, the TRBD2 call by TCRdb cannot be tested. Germline CDR1 is MGHDK and CDR2 is SYGVNS. The CDR3 consists of 14 residues. The CDR3 sequence: CASTTSRSNNEQFF.

This rearrangement joins TRBV29-1 to TRBJ2-7. The CDR3 has 12 residues. CDR1 and CDR2 from the germline V gene are SQVTM and ANQGSEA. CDR3 in amino acids: CSVDLSGNEQYF.